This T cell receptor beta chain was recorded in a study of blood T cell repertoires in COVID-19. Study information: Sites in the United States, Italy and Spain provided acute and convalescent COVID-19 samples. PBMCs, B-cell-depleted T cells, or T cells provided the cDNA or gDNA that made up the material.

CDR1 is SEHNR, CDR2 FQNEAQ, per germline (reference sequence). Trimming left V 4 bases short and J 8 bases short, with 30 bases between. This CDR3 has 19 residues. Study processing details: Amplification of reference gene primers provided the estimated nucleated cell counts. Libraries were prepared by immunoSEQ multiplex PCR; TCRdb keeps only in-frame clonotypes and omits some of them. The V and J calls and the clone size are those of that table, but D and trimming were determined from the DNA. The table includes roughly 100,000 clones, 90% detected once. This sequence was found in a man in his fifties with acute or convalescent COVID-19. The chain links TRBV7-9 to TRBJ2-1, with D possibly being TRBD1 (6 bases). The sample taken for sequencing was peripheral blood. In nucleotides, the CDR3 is TGTGCCAGCAGCTACCCACTTTTTCCTACAGGGAGCCTCGAAGATGAGCAGTTCTTC. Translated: CASSYPLFPTGSLEDEQFF.